This T cell receptor (beta chain) comes out of a study of control samples from healthy donors and cancer patients. Here immunoSEQ multiplex PCR was the method, and the copy in TCRdb shows in-frame clones only, minus some. The table has about 80,000 clones, around nine tenths seen once. This clone was seen once. The germline V gene encodes CDR1 SGHAT and CDR2 FQNNGV. V was trimmed by 3 bases and J by 6 bases, leaving 15 bases between them. This CDR3 region has 15 residues. This TCR was recovered from a woman in her forties or fifties in good health. V is TRBV11-2 and J is TRBJ2-1; D ambiguous. Material for sequencing was blood. CDR3 coding DNA: TGTGCCAGCAGCTTTTCTTCGACCCTGGTCAATGAGCAGTTCTTC. This gives the protein CASSFSSTLVNEQFF.